This T cell receptor beta chain appears in the sequencing data of a study of blood T cell repertoires in COVID-19. Study-wide background: Collection of acute and convalescent COVID-19 samples took place in the United States, Italy and Spain. Nucleic acid was either cDNA or gDNA, and it came from T cells, B-cell-depleted T cells, or PBMCs.

V lost 1 base and J 2 bases, leaving 9 bases between the germline ends. Per the germline V gene, CDR1 is MNHEY and CDR2 is SVGAGI. The CDR3 spans 14 residues. Only in-frame clones appear in the TCRdb table, and some are missing; sequencing was by immunoSEQ multiplex PCR. The table lists 260,000 or so clones, 85% of them singletons. This clone has just one count. All enrollees were about 18 to 89 years old and from fewer than 25 US areas. Resolution of symptoms, clearance, or two negative PCRs was present in recovered Cohort 3 donors. The chain has TRBV6-5 and TRBJ2-7, with D possibly matching TRBD1 (6 bases). This TCR was sampled from a woman between 50 and 59 years old who had recovered from COVID-19. The sample consisted of PBMCs or T cells enriched from blood (not recorded which). CDR3 residues: CASSYYRDTYEQYF. The CDR3 DNA is TGTGCCAGCAGTTACTACAGGGATACCTACGAGCAGTACTTC.